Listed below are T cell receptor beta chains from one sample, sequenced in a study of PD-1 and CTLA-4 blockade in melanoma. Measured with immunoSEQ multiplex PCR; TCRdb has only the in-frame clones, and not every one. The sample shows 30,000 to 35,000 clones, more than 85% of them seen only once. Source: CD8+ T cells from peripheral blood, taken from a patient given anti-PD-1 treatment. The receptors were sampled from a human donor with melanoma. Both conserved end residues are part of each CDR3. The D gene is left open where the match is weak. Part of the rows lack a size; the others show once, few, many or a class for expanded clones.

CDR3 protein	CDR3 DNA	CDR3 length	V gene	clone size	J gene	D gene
CASSPQGDSYEQYF	TGTGCCAGCTCACCACAGGGAGACTCCTACGAGCAGTACTTC	14	TRBV18	few	TRBJ2-7	NA
CASSSRQETYRSNYGYTF	TGTGCCAGCAGTTCCCGACAGGAAACCTACCGATCTAACTATGGCTACACCTTC	18	TRBV27	NA	TRBJ1-2	NA
CASSPPTSGATGELFF	TGTGCCAGCTCACCTCCCACCTCAGGTGCCACCGGGGAGCTGTTTTTT	16	TRBV18	once	TRBJ2-2	NA
CATISGTEAFF	TGTGCCACGATAAGCGGCACTGAAGCTTTCTTT	11	TRBV5-4	NA	TRBJ1-1	NA
CASSLDLARTYGYTF	TGTGCCAGCAGCTTAGATTTGGCCAGAACCTATGGCTACACCTTC	15	TRBV11-2	NA	TRBJ1-2	NA
CATSPGGLAEGPSYEQYF	TGTGCCACCAGCCCTGGGGGACTAGCGGAGGGGCCATCCTACGAGCAGTACTTC	18	TRBV15	NA	TRBJ2-7	TRBD2
CASSPQAGQVNQPQHF	TGTGCCAGCTCACCTCAGGCGGGACAGGTCAATCAGCCCCAGCATTTT	16	TRBV18	NA	TRBJ1-5	TRBD1
CASSETGGYGYTF	TGTGCCAGCAGTGAAACAGGGGGCTATGGCTACACCTTC	13	TRBV2	NA	TRBJ1-2	TRBD1
CASSLGLYNEQFF	TGTGCCAGCAGCTTAGGGCTTTACAATGAGCAGTTCTTC	13	TRBV7-9	NA	TRBJ2-1	NA
CASSLFGGPDSPLHF	TGTGCCAGCAGCTTATTTGGGGGGCCCGATTCACCCCTCCACTTT	15	TRBV7-6	once	TRBJ1-6	NA
CASSSGQPTEAFF	TGTGCCAGCAGTTCGGGACAGCCCACTGAAGCTTTCTTT	13	TRBV5-4	once	TRBJ1-1	TRBD1
CASTRAYSNQPQHF	TGTGCCAGCACCCGGGCCTATAGCAATCAGCCCCAGCATTTT	14	TRBV28	once	TRBJ1-5	NA
CASSQDVEFSNQPQHF	TGTGCCAGCAGCCAAGATGTGGAATTCTCTAATCAGCCCCAGCATTTT	16	TRBV4-2	NA	TRBJ1-5	NA
CAVAGYGLNEQFF	TGTGCTGTAGCGGGTTACGGTTTAAATGAGCAGTTCTTC	13	TRBV5-4	medium-sized	TRBJ2-1	TRBD2
CAWSSPSDEQYF	TGTGCCTGGAGTTCCCCCTCCGACGAGCAGTACTTC	12	TRBV30	NA	TRBJ2-7	NA
CASTGDTPGNEQFF	TGTGCCTCCACAGGGGACACCCCTGGGAATGAGCAGTTCTTC	14	TRBV3-1/TRBV3-2	NA	TRBJ2-1	TRBD1
CASSPHEGQPSF	TGTGCCAGCAGTCCCCATGAGGGACAGCCAAGCTTT	12	TRBV27	once	TRBJ1-1	TRBD1
CASSYGQGMNTEAFF	TGTGCCAGCAGTTACGGACAGGGCATGAACACTGAAGCTTTCTTT	15	TRBV6-5	NA	TRBJ1-1	TRBD1
CASTSRAAYEQYF	TGTGCCAGTACCTCCAGGGCAGCCTACGAGCAGTACTTC	13	TRBV7-9	NA	TRBJ2-7	NA
CASSDGLTDEQYF	TGCGCCAGCAGTGATGGGCTGACGGATGAGCAGTACTTC	13	TRBV10-2	few	TRBJ2-7	NA
CASSLDRVNEQFF	TGTGCCAGCAGCTTAGACAGGGTAAATGAGCAGTTCTTC	13	TRBV7-8	NA	TRBJ2-1	NA
CASSLTFWTGNSGANVLTF	TGTGCCAGCAGCTTGACATTTTGGACCGGGAATTCTGGGGCCAACGTCCTGACTTTC	19	TRBV7-9	NA	TRBJ2-6	NA
CASQNRDSYEQYF	TGTGCCAGCCAAAACAGGGATTCCTACGAGCAGTACTTC	13	TRBV27	few	TRBJ2-7	NA
CAWVHGDTPSTDTQYF	TGTGCCTGGGTCCATGGTGATACCCCTAGCACAGATACGCAGTATTTT	16	TRBV30	NA	TRBJ2-3	NA
CASSENGGAQETQYF	TGTGCCAGCAGTGAAAATGGGGGGGCACAAGAGACCCAGTACTTC	15	TRBV2	NA	TRBJ2-5	NA
CASGGEAEAFF	TGTGCCAGTGGGGGGGAGGCTGAAGCTTTCTTT	11	TRBV7-9	NA	TRBJ1-1	NA